This T cell receptor beta chain was retrieved from a study of blood T cell repertoires in COVID-19. Overall study: Samples came from the United States, Italy and Spain, spanning acute and convalescent COVID-19. PBMCs, B-cell-depleted T cells, or T cells provided the cDNA or gDNA that made up the material.

Between the trimmed V and J ends, which lost 0 bases and 15 bases, there was a span of 12 bases. The germline CDR1 and CDR2 sequences are LGHDT and YNNKEL (reference sequence). The CDR3 has 12 amino acids. Per the original methods: Amplification with reference gene primers provided the estimates of nucleated cell counts. Generated by immunoSEQ multiplex PCR, the TCRdb table keeps only in-frame clones and is missing some. That table gives V, J and clone size, and the DNA gave D and trimming. The sample includes a few hundred thousand clones, approximately 92% seen only once; the top ten take around 4.6%.

The sequencing sample was made of peripheral blood. This TCR derives from a woman between 40 and 50 years old who had recovered from COVID-19. This sequence joins TRBV3-1 (or the pseudogene TRBV3-2) and TRBJ2-1; TRBD1 is a possible D gene (5 bases). CDR3: CASSQDRVSRFF. CDR3 in DNA: TGTGCCAGCAGCCAAGACAGGGTTTCTAGGTTCTTC.